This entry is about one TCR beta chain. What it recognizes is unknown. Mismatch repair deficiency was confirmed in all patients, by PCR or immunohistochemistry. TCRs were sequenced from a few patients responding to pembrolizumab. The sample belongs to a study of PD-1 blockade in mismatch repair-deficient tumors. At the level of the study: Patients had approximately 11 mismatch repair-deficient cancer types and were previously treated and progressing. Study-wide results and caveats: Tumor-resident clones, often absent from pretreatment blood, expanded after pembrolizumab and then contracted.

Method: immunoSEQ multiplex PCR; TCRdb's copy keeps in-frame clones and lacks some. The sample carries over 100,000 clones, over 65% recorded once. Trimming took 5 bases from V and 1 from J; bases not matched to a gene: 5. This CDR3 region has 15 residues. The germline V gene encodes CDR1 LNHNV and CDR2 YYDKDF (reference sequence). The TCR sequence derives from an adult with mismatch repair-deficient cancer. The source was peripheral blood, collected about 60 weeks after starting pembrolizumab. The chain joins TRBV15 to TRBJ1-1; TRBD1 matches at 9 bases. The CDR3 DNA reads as TGTGCCACCAGCTCTCCGGGACAGGGGAACACTGAAGCTTTCTTT. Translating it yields CATSSPGQGNTEAFF.